This T cell receptor (beta chain) was sequenced during a study of blood T cells in healthy people across ages. This clonotype turned up a few times. As yet, its antigen is unknown. Study outcomes and limitations: Significant beta diversity loss was already apparent by age approximately 42, declining roughly linearly. CMV status of donors was unknown, possibly confounding expanded clonotype changes.

V was cut by 4 bases and J by 5 bases, with 15 bases left in between. This CDR3 has 15 amino acids. Germline lookup yields CDR1 LNHDA and CDR2 SQIVND (reference sequence). Sample-barcoded 5' priming and a J-beta primer mix drove a second PCR of about 6 to 12 cycles. TCRdb fed the 5' RACE reads into MiXCR, producing one record per CDR3 protein. Found here are about 800,000 distinct CDR3 sequences, 25% of them singletons; the top ten hold approximately 3.7%. These same data were also listed under a study on T cells of mothers and their children. That study reports: A few healthy Caucasian mothers served as donors, and their six children did as well.

The receptor was isolated from a boy younger than 18 in good health. Sequencing was carried out using blood. The chain joins TRBV19 to TRBJ2-1; D possibly matches TRBD1 or TRBD2 (6 bases each). The CDR3 DNA reads TGTGCCAGTAGTACCTTCGGAGGGGGTGACAATGAGCAGTTCTTC. The encoded protein is CASSTFGGGDNEQFF.